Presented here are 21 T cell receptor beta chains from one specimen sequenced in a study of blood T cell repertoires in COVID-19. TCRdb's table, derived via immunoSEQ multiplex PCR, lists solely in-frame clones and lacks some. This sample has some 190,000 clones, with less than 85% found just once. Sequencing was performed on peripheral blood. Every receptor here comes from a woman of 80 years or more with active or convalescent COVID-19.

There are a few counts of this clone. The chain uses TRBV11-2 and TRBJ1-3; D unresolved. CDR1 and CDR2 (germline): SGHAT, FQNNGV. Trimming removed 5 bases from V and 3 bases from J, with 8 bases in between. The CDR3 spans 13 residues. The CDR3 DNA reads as TGTGCCAGCAGCCTTAATAGTGGAAACACCATATATTTT. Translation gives CASSLNSGNTIYF.

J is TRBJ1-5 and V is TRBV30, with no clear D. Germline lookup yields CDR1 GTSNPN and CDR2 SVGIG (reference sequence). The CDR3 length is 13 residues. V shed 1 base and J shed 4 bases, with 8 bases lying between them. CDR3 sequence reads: CAWSAGTNQPQHF. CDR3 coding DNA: TGTGCCTGGAGTGCAGGCACAAATCAGCCCCAGCATTTT. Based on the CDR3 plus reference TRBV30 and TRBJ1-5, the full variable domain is SQTIHQWPATLVQPVGSPLSLECTVEGTSNPNLYWYRQAAGRGLQLLFYSVGIGQISSEVPQNLSASRPQDRQFILSSKKLLLSDSGFYLCAWSAGTNQPQHFGDGTRLSIL.

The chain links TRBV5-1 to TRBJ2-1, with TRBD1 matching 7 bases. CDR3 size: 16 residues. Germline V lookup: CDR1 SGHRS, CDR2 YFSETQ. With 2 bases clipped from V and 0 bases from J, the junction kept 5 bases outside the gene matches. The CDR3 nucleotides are TGCGCCAGCAGCTTTGACGGGGACAGCTCCTACAATGAGCAGTTCTTC. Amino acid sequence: CASSFDGDSSYNEQFF.

Here the CDR3 DNA reads TGCAGCGGTTTACGGACAGCTGAAGCTTTCTTT. It specifies CSGLRTAEAFF. This sequence joins TRBV29-1 and TRBJ1-1, with a weak D call TRBD1 (6 bases). This CDR3 has 11 residues. Per the germline V gene, CDR1 is SQVTM and CDR2 is ANQGSEA. V was pared by 7 bases and J by 6 bases, with 12 bases between.

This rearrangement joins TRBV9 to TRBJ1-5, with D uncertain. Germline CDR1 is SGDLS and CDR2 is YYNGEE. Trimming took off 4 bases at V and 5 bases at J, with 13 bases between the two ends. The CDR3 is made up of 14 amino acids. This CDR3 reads CASSPTGDDQPQHF. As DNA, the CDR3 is TGTGCCAGCAGCCCCACCGGGGATGATCAGCCCCAGCATTTT.

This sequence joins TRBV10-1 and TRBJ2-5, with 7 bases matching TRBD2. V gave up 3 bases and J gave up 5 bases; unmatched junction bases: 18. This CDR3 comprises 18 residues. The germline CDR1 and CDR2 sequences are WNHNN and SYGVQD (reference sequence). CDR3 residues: CASSDSGIQGGSWETQYF. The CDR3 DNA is TGCGCCAGCAGTGATTCGGGGATCCAGGGAGGGTCCTGGGAGACCCAGTACTTC.

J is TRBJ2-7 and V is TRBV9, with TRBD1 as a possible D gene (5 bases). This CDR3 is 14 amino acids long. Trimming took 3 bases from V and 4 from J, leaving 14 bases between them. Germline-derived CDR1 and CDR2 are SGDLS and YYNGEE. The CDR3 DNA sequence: TGTGCCAGCAGCGGGGGCCCCATACCTTACGAGCAGTACTTC. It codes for CASSGGPIPYEQYF. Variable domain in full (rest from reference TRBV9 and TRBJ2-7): DSGVTQTPKHLITATGQRVTLRCSPRSGDLSVYWYQQSLDQGLQFLIQYYNGEERAKGNILERFSAQQFPDLHSELNLSSLELGDSALYFCASSGGPIPYEQYFGPGTRLTVT.

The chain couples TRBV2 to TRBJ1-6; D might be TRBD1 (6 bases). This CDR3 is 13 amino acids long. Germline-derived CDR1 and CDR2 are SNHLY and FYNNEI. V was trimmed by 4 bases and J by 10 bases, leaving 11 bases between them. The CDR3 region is CASSAGAESPLHF. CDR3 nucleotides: TGTGCCAGCAGTGCAGGGGCTGAATCACCCCTCCACTTT. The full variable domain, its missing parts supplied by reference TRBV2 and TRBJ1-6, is EPEVTQTPSHQVTQMGQEVILRCVPISNHLYFYWYRQILGQKVEFLVSFYNNEISEKSEIFDDQFSVERPDGSNFTLKIRSTKLEDSAMYFCASSAGAESPLHFGNGTRLTVT.

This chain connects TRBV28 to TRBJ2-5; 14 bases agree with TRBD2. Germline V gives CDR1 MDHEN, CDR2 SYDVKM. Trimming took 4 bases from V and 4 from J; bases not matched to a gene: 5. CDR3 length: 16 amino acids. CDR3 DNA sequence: TGTGCCAGCAGTTCTCCCGGGACTAGCGGGAGAGAGACCCAGTACTTC. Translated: CASSSPGTSGRETQYF.

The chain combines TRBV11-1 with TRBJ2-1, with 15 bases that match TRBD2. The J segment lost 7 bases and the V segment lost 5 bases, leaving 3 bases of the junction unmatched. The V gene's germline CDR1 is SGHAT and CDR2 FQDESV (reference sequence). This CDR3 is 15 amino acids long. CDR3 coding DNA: TGTGCCAGCAGCCGTGGGACTAGCGGGAGGAATGAGCAGTTCTTC. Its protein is CASSRGTSGRNEQFF.

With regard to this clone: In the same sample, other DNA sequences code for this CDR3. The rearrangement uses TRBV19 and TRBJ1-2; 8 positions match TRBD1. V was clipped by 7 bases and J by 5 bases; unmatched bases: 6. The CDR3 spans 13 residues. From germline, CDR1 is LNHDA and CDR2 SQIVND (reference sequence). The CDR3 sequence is CASKLQGGYGYTF. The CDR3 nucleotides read TGTGCCAGTAAACTACAGGGGGGGTATGGCTACACCTTC.

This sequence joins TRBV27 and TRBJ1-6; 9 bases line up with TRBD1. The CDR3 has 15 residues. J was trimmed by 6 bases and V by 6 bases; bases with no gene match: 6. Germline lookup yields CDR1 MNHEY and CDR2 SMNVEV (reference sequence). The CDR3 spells CASRGQGESNSPLHF. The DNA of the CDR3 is TGTGCCAGCAGGGGACAGGGAGAGAGTAATTCACCCCTCCACTTT.

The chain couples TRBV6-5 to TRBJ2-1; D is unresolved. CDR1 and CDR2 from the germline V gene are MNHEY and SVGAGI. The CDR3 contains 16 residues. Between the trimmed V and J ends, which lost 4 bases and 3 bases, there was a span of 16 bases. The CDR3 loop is CASSFTEHTVYNEQFF. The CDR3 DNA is TGTGCCAGCAGTTTCACAGAGCATACGGTCTACAATGAGCAGTTCTTC.

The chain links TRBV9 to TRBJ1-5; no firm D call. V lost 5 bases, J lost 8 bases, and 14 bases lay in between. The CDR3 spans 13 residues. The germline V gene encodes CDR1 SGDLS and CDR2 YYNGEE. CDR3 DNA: TGTGCCAGCAGGGGAGAGGAAGTCAAGCCCCAGCATTTT. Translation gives CASRGEEVKPQHF.

The CDR3 region is CASTPTFRGNTEAFF. The DNA of the CDR3 is TGTGCCAGTACCCCTACCTTCAGGGGTAACACTGAAGCTTTCTTT. This chain joins TRBV19 and TRBJ1-1; a possible D gene is TRBD1 (6 bases). The CDR3 contains 15 residues. Germline assignment: CDR1 LNHDA and CDR2 SQIVND (reference sequence). Trimming stripped 7 bases from V and 2 bases from J, with 17 bases between.

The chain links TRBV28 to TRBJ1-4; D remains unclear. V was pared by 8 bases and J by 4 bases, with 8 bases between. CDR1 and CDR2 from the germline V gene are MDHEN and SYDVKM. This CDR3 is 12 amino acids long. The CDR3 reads CASQQRNEKLFF. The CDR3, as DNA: TGTGCCAGCCAGCAGCGTAATGAAAAACTGTTTTTT.

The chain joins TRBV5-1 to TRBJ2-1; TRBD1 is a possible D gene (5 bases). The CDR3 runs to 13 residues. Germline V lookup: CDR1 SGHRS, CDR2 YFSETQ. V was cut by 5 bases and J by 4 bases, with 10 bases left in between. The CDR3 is CASRNDSYNEQFF. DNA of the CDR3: TGCGCCAGCAGGAATGACAGTTACAATGAGCAGTTCTTC.

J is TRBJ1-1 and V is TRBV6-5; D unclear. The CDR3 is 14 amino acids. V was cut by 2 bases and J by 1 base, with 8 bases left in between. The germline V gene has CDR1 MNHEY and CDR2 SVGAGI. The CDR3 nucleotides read TGTGCCAGCAGTTACAGCACCTGGAACACTGAAGCTTTCTTT. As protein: CASSYSTWNTEAFF.

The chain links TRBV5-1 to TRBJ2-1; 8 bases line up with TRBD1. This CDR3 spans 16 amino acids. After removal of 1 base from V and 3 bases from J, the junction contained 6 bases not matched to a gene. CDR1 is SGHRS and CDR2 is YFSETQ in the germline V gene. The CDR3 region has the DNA TGCGCCAGCAGCTTGTTTGCTGGACAGGGCTACAATGAGCAGTTCTTC. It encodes CASSLFAGQGYNEQFF.

Written as DNA, the CDR3 is TGTGCCAGCAGTTGGGTTGACAGGGGGCGCCCCGCTGAAGCTTTCTTT. It translates to CASSWVDRGRPAEAFF. This sequence joins TRBV6-5 and TRBJ1-1; 10 bases fit TRBD1. The CDR3 spans 16 residues. V was pared by 4 bases and J by 6 bases, with 11 bases of the junction left unmatched. CDR1 and CDR2 from the germline V gene are MNHEY and SVGAGI.

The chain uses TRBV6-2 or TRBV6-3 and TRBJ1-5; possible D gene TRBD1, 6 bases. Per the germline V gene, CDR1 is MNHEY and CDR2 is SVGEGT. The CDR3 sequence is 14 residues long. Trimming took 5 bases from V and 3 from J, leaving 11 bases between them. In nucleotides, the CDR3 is TGTGCCAGCAGTACCGGACAGTACAATCAGCCCCAGCATTTT. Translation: CASSTGQYNQPQHF.